These 4 T cell receptor beta chains were sequenced from one sample in a study of T cell repertoires in cytomegalovirus infection. Their cognate antigens are unknown. TCRdb reanalysed the reads using MiXCR and keeps one entry per CDR3 protein. This table has about 770,000 distinct CDR3 sequences, just under 30% appearing once. The sequences come from cultured CD8+ T cells from PBMCs, collected from culture after CMV antigen stimulation. The receptors originated from a human donor in good health (CMV status not recorded). Some clones in this sample may be carry-over from other donors' samples.

The table lists this clonotype with a few counts. The genes are TRBV7-9 and TRBJ2-5; D is unresolved. Germline V lookup: CDR1 SEHNR, CDR2 FQNEAQ (reference sequence). Trimming took 3 bases from V and 1 from J, leaving 12 bases between them. This CDR3 contains 15 residues. Here the CDR3 reads CASSFPGIGQETQYF. The CDR3 region has the DNA TGTGCCAGCAGCTTCCCTGGGATCGGCCAAGAGACCCAGTACTTC.

The table lists this clonotype with a few counts. The chain recombines TRBV7-9 with TRBJ2-3, with a tentative D call TRBD2 (6 bases). V dropped 4 bases and J dropped 2 bases, with 13 bases sitting between them. The CDR3 sequence is 15 residues long. Germline CDR1 and CDR2: SEHNR and FQNEAQ (reference sequence). The CDR3 bases are TGTGCCAGCAGCTCAGGGCGGGGTTTCACAGATACGCAGTATTTT. Residues: CASSSGRGFTDTQYF.

This clonotype was observed many times. The chain joins TRBV19 to TRBJ2-7, with a weak D call TRBD1 (5 bases). The CDR3 extends over 13 amino acids. Trimming removed 6 bases at V and 2 bases at J, with 11 bases between. Germline V lookup: CDR1 LNHDA, CDR2 SQIVND (reference sequence). CDR3 sequence (DNA): TGTGCCAGTAGCCCGGACAACACCTACGAGCAGTACTTC. Its protein product is CASSPDNTYEQYF.

DNA of the CDR3: TGTGCCAGCAGTCACCGGGTGTATTCGGACACCGGGGAGCTGTTTTTT. This translates into CASSHRVYSDTGELFF. The J gene is TRBJ2-2, the V gene TRBV6-2 or TRBV6-3; D is uncertain. CDR1 and CDR2 from the germline V gene are MNHEY and SVGEGT. The CDR3 has 16 amino acids. Trimming removed 5 bases from V and 3 bases from J, with 16 bases in between.